The rows below give T cell receptor beta chains drawn from one sample of a study of cytomegalovirus exposure and HLA in healthy donors. Libraries were prepared by immunoSEQ multiplex PCR; TCRdb keeps only in-frame clonotypes and omits some of them. Of about 160,000 clones in the sample, over 80% were seen once. The sample comprised PBMCs. The receptors originated from a boy aged 2-15 years in good health and CMV-seronegative. Both conserved end residues are part of each CDR3. Fields, in order: D gene, J gene, V gene, CDR3 length, CDR3 DNA, CDR3 protein. D genes are given only for firm matches.

d_call: TRBD1
j_call: TRBJ1-1
v_call: TRBV7-9
cdr3_length: 18
cdr3_nt: TGTGCCAGCAGCTTAGATTCCGGGACAGGGGCACGGGACACTGAAGCTTTCTTT
cdr3_aa: CASSLDSGTGARDTEAFF

d_call: .
j_call: TRBJ2-7
v_call: TRBV4-3
cdr3_length: 15
cdr3_nt: TGCGCCAGCAGCCAAGGGACAGTGAGCTCCTACGAGCAGTACTTC
cdr3_aa: CASSQGTVSSYEQYF

d_call: .
j_call: TRBJ2-3
v_call: TRBV29-1
cdr3_length: 15
cdr3_nt: TGCAGCGTAGCCCGCCCAGGGTGGGGCACAGATACGCAGTATTTT
cdr3_aa: CSVARPGWGTDTQYF

d_call: .
j_call: TRBJ2-3
v_call: TRBV13
cdr3_length: 16
cdr3_nt: TGTGCCAGCAGCTTAATGACAGATCCCCCCCCAGATACGCAGTATTTT
cdr3_aa: CASSLMTDPPPDTQYF

d_call: TRBD1
j_call: TRBJ1-5
v_call: TRBV19
cdr3_length: 16
cdr3_nt: TGTGCCAGTAGTATAAGAAAAGGACAGGGCAATCAGCCCCAGCATTTT
cdr3_aa: CASSIRKGQGNQPQHF

d_call: .
j_call: TRBJ1-1
v_call: TRBV30
cdr3_length: 14
cdr3_nt: TGTGCCTGGAGTGAGCAGGGAAAGAACACTGAAGCTTTCTTT
cdr3_aa: CAWSEQGKNTEAFF

d_call: TRBD1
j_call: TRBJ1-2
v_call: TRBV2
cdr3_length: 14
cdr3_nt: TGTGCCAGCGGGCTAAAACAGGGGATGGCCGGCTACACCTTC
cdr3_aa: CASGLKQGMAGYTF

d_call: .
j_call: TRBJ1-4
v_call: TRBV27
cdr3_length: 15
cdr3_nt: TGTGCCAGCAGTTTCTACACAGGGTCGAATGAAAAACTGTTTTTT
cdr3_aa: CASSFYTGSNEKLFF

d_call: TRBD1
j_call: TRBJ2-5
v_call: TRBV29-1
cdr3_length: 14
cdr3_nt: TGCAGCGCATTATCCGGGACAGACCAAGAGACCCAGTACTTC
cdr3_aa: CSALSGTDQETQYF

d_call: .
j_call: TRBJ2-5
v_call: TRBV9
cdr3_length: 16
cdr3_nt: TGTGCCAGCAGCCCTAGAATCGGTGCTAAACAAGAGACCCAGTACTTC
cdr3_aa: CASSPRIGAKQETQYF

d_call: TRBD2
j_call: TRBJ2-1
v_call: TRBV7-8
cdr3_length: 15
cdr3_nt: TGTGCCAGCAGCGTCGGGACTAGCGACTACAATGAGCAGTTCTTC
cdr3_aa: CASSVGTSDYNEQFF